This T cell receptor beta chain was identified during a study of blood T cell repertoires in COVID-19. Study details: PBMCs, B-cell-depleted T cells, or T cells provided the cDNA or gDNA that made up the material.

Libraries were prepared by immunoSEQ multiplex PCR; TCRdb keeps only in-frame clonotypes and omits some of them. The sample lists 150,000 to 200,000 clones; roughly four fifths were seen once. It was during active infection that Seattle patients were enrolled and then longitudinally followed. This CDR3 has 14 amino acids. The V gene's germline CDR1 is SGHDT and CDR2 YYEEEE. With 3 bases removed from V and 4 bases from J, the gap between germline ends came to 13 bases. Sequencing was carried out using peripheral blood. The clonotype comes from a woman of 80 years or more with COVID-19, enrolled during active disease. V usage is TRBV5-6 and J usage is TRBJ1-2; TRBD1 might be the D (5 bases). The CDR3 reads CASSSVGGTYGYTF. In nucleotides, the CDR3 is TGTGCCAGCAGCTCCGTCGGAGGGACCTATGGCTACACCTTC.